The 29 T cell receptor beta chains presented below share a single source sample, sequenced in a study of Ad26.COV2.S vaccination and SARS-CoV-2 variants. Here immunoSEQ multiplex PCR was the method, and the copy in TCRdb shows in-frame clones only, minus some. The profile shows 250,000 to 300,000 clones, around 87% of them singletons. Specified treatment: around 19 received Ad26.COV2.S at low or high dose, single or two shots; about 5 received placebo; per-sample allocation not given. Samples were taken on day 63 after the first vaccine or placebo injection. The specimen comprised peripheral blood, sampled in a trial of Ad26.COV2.S vaccine versus placebo. The receptors originated from a person aged 18 to 59 who received the Ad26.COV2.S COVID-19 vaccine or a placebo.

The V gene is TRBV3-1 (or the pseudogene TRBV3-2), the J gene TRBJ1-1, with a weak D call TRBD1 (5 bases). CDR1 and CDR2 from the germline V gene are LGHDT and YNNKEL (reference sequence). The germline V and J ends were trimmed by 1 base and 2 bases, with 8 bases remaining between them. CDR3 length: 14 amino acids. The chain's CDR3 is CASSQATENTEAFF. In nucleotides, the CDR3 is TGTGCCAGCAGCCAAGCGACAGAAAACACTGAAGCTTTCTTT.

This clone was counted only a few times. The rearrangement joins TRBV4-1 to TRBJ1-3; 7 bases align to TRBD1. Germline trimming cut 3 bases from V and 0 bases from J; bases unmatched to any gene: 8. The CDR3 totals 17 residues. Germline V gene data show CDR1 as MGHRA and CDR2 as YSYEKL. CDR3 coding DNA: TGCGCCAGCAGCCATCCGGGACAGCTTTACTCTGGAAACACCATATATTTT. Protein sequence: CASSHPGQLYSGNTIYF.

The chain joins TRBV6-1 to TRBJ2-2; 12 bases map to TRBD2. Per the germline V gene, CDR1 is MNHNS and CDR2 is SASEGT. J was trimmed by 0 bases and V by 4 bases; bases with no gene match: 3. The CDR3 consists of 17 residues. The CDR3 DNA reads TGTGCCAGCAGTGTTCGACTAGCGGGGGCGAACACCGGGGAGCTGTTTTTT. It codes for CASSVRLAGANTGELFF.

This chain uses TRBV12-3 or TRBV12-4 with TRBJ2-7; D gene uncertain. Trimming took off 2 bases at V and 5 bases at J, with 10 bases between the two ends. CDR3 size: 13 residues. In DNA form, the CDR3 reads TGTGCCAGCAGTTTAAGTTCAGGTGACGAGCAGTACTTC. As protein: CASSLSSGDEQYF.

The chain is built from TRBV7-2 and TRBJ2-1; 7 bases match TRBD2. V shed 2 bases and J 8 bases; nucleotides not matched to a gene: 3. Germline V gene lookup returns CDR1 SGHTA and CDR2 FQGNSA. The CDR3 is 13 amino acids. The CDR3 coding sequence is TGTGCCAGCAGCTTAAGACTAGCCGATGAGCAGTTCTTC. Its protein product is CASSLRLADEQFF.

The genes are TRBV18 and TRBJ2-1; the match to TRBD2 covers 15 bases. The J segment lost 0 bases and the V segment lost 0 bases, leaving 3 bases of the junction unmatched. The CDR3 has 19 amino acids. CDR1 and CDR2 from the germline V gene are KGHSH and LQKENI. For the CDR3, the DNA is TGTGCCAGCTCACCACCGGGACTAGCGGGGGGTCCCTCCTACAATGAGCAGTTCTTC. It translates to CASSPPGLAGGPSYNEQFF.

The gene calls are TRBV10-3 and TRBJ1-1; D unresolved. The ends were cut back, 3 bases at V and 1 base at J, with 6 bases in the middle. CDR3 length equals 13 residues. Germline V gene sequence: CDR1 ENHRY, CDR2 SYGVKD. The CDR3 DNA reads as TGTGCCATCAGTGACCTAAGGAACACTGAAGCTTTCTTT. Its protein is CAISDLRNTEAFF.

This chain joins TRBV12-3 or TRBV12-4 and TRBJ2-2, with 9 positions matching TRBD1. V lost 6 bases to trimming and J lost 4 bases; unmatched junction nucleotides: 0. The CDR3 sequence is 13 residues long. The CDR3 DNA reads TGTGCCAGCAGGGGACAGGGCACCGGGGAGCTGTTTTTT. Encoded protein: CASRGQGTGELFF.

This chain joins TRBV6-5 and TRBJ1-2; D possibly corresponds to TRBD1 (6 bases). The CDR3 loop spans 14 amino acids. Germline V CDR1 and CDR2: MNHEY, SVGAGI. Between the trimmed V and J ends, which lost 7 bases and 4 bases, there was a span of 16 bases. The CDR3 protein is CASTGWDITYGYTF. CDR3 sequence (DNA): TGTGCCAGCACCGGATGGGACATTACCTATGGCTACACCTTC.

This chain uses TRBV30 with TRBJ2-7; D possibly corresponds to TRBD1 (6 bases). The ends were cut back, 3 bases at V and 6 bases at J, with 15 bases in the middle. This CDR3 has 13 amino acids. Germline V gene sequence: CDR1 GTSNPN, CDR2 SVGIG (reference sequence). The CDR3 nucleotides are TGTGCCTGGAGGGGCACAGGGAAGCTCGAGCAGTACTTC. Its translation is CAWRGTGKLEQYF.

In this sample, this clone turned up once. V usage is TRBV27 and J usage is TRBJ1-3, with 7 bases that match TRBD1. CDR1 is MNHEY, CDR2 SMNVEV, per germline (reference sequence). CDR3 length equals 13 residues. V was clipped by 5 bases and J by 7 bases; unmatched bases: 5. The CDR3: CASSINRGNTIYF. The CDR3 DNA reads as TGTGCCAGCAGTATCAACAGGGGTAACACCATATATTTT.

Remarks on this clone: This specimen includes other DNA sequences encoding the same CDR3. The V gene is TRBV18, the J gene TRBJ2-7; possible D gene TRBD1, 5 bases. Trimming shortened V by 2 bases and J by 2 bases, and 10 bases separated the two germline ends. This CDR3 is built from 14 residues. Looked up from germline, CDR1 is KGHSH and CDR2 is LQKENI. CDR3 DNA sequence: TGTGCCAGCTCACCAAGGCAGGGAACCTACGAGCAGTACTTC. Translation gives CASSPRQGTYEQYF.

J is TRBJ2-5 and V is TRBV19; D is unclear. Trimming stripped 5 bases from V and 4 bases from J, with 20 bases between. Germline-derived CDR1 and CDR2 are LNHDA and SQIVND (reference sequence). There are 16 residues in the CDR3. CDR3 nucleotides: TGTGCCAGTAGTCCCCCCGGACCGCTCTGGGGAGAGACCCAGTACTTC. Encoded protein: CASSPPGPLWGETQYF.

The V gene is TRBV7-2, the J gene TRBJ2-5, with TRBD2 matching 7 bases. The CDR3 spans 14 residues. J lost 2 bases, V lost 5 bases, and 5 bases had no gene match. In germline, CDR1 is SGHTA, CDR2 FQGNSA. CDR3 in amino acids: CASSIMGGQETQYF. CDR3 nucleotide sequence: TGTGCCAGCAGCATCATGGGAGGGCAAGAGACCCAGTACTTC. Together with reference TRBV7-2 and TRBJ2-5, the CDR3 gives the full variable domain: GAGVSQSPSNKVTEKGKDVELRCDPISGHTALYWYRQSLGQGLEFLIYFQGNSAPDKSGLPSDRFSAERTGGSVSTLTIQRTQQEDSAVYLCASSIMGGQETQYFGPGTRLLVL.

V gene TRBV5-6 combines with J gene TRBJ2-4; the D call may be TRBD1 or TRBD2 (5 bases each). This CDR3 contains 18 residues. V lost 1 base to trimming and J lost 5 bases, with 22 bases between them. The germline gives CDR1 SGHDT, CDR2 YYEEEE. The CDR3 is CASSLLGSIGQGENIQYF. CDR3 nucleotides: TGTGCCAGCAGCTTGCTCGGGTCAATAGGGCAGGGAGAAAACATTCAGTACTTC. The variable domain in full, with the rest retrieved from reference TRBV5-6 and TRBJ2-4, is DAGVTQSPTHLIKTRGQQVTLRCSPKSGHDTVSWYQQALGQGPQFIFQYYEEEERQRGNFPDRFSGHQFPNYSSELNVNALLLGDSALYLCASSLLGSIGQGENIQYFGAGTRLSVL.

This clone was observed a single time. The V call is TRBV5-4, the J call TRBJ2-3; 9 bases are a match to TRBD2. The CDR3 consists of 16 residues. V shed 1 base, J shed 2 bases, and the junction held 5 bases outside the gene matches. CDR1 and CDR2 (germline): SGHNT, YYREEE (reference sequence). DNA of the CDR3: TGTGCCAGCAGCTTGTTGCTAGCGGGAAACACAGATACGCAGTATTTT. It encodes CASSLLLAGNTDTQYF.

V usage is TRBV5-1 and J usage is TRBJ2-7, with TRBD2 matching 10 bases. This CDR3 has 17 residues. Germline-derived CDR1 and CDR2 are SGHRS and YFSETQ. V shed 0 bases, J shed 2 bases, and the junction held 8 bases outside the gene matches. The CDR3 coding sequence is TGCGCCAGCAGCTTGGGTGGTAGCGGGGGGACCGCCTACGAGCAGTACTTC. It specifies CASSLGGSGGTAYEQYF.

This chain links TRBV9 with TRBJ1-4; TRBD1 agrees at 10 bases. CDR1 SGDLS and CDR2 YYNGEE come from the germline V gene. After removal of 3 bases from V and 7 bases from J, the junction contained 9 bases not matched to a gene. The CDR3 extends over 16 amino acids. The CDR3 DNA reads as TGTGCCAGCAGCGCCCGGTTAGGACAGGGGGGTGAAAAACTGTTTTTT. This translates into CASSARLGQGGEKLFF.

J is TRBJ1-2 and V is TRBV4-3; D remains ambiguous. Trimming stripped 0 bases from V and 4 bases from J, with 12 bases between. The CDR3 is 15 amino acids. The germline V gene has CDR1 LGHNA and CDR2 YSLEER. In DNA form, the CDR3 reads TGCGCCAGCAGCCAAGATCTCGGCACCTCCTATGGCTACACCTTC. Translating gives CASSQDLGTSYGYTF.

The chain joins TRBV19 to TRBJ2-1; D ambiguous. The CDR3 contains 12 residues. V lost 6 bases to trimming and J lost 7 bases, with 10 bases between them. Germline CDR1 is LNHDA and CDR2 is SQIVND (reference sequence). CDR3 sequence: CASRDLGNEQFF. DNA for the CDR3: TGTGCCAGTAGAGATCTGGGAAATGAGCAGTTCTTC.

This clone came up many times. The chain carries TRBV3-1 (or the pseudogene TRBV3-2) and TRBJ1-2, with 8 bases aligning to TRBD1. The CDR3 has 15 residues. The germline gives CDR1 LGHDT, CDR2 YNNKEL (reference sequence). With V trimmed by 6 bases and J by 2 bases, 8 bases remained unmatched. CDR3 amino acids: CASREGQGANYGYTF. The CDR3 nucleotides are TGTGCCAGCAGAGAAGGACAGGGCGCAAACTATGGCTACACCTTC.

This sequence joins TRBV7-8 and TRBJ1-1, with 9 bases lining up with TRBD1. This CDR3 has 13 residues. From germline, CDR1 is SGHVS and CDR2 FQNEAQ. J gave up 7 bases and V 4 bases, and 4 bases lay outside the gene matches. CDR3 nucleotides: TGTGCCAGCAGCTCGGACAGGGGATATGAAGCTTTCTTT. As protein: CASSSDRGYEAFF. Full variable domain (outside the CDR3, taken from reference TRBV7-8 and TRBJ1-1): GAGVSQSPRYKVAKRGQDVALRCDPISGHVSLFWYQQALGQGPEFLTYFQNEAQLDKSGLPSDRFFAERPEGSVSTLKIQRTQQEDSAVYLCASSSDRGYEAFFGQGTRLTVV.

This clone appeared a single time. This chain joins TRBV4-1 and TRBJ2-3, with D possibly TRBD2 on 6 matching bases. Germline V gene lookup returns CDR1 MGHRA and CDR2 YSYEKL. V was clipped by 5 bases and J by 2 bases, with 14 bases between them. There are 15 residues in the CDR3. CDR3 sequence: CASSGGDRPTDTQYF. The CDR3 nucleotides read TGCGCCAGCAGCGGCGGGGACCGCCCCACAGATACGCAGTATTTT.

The rearrangement uses TRBV18 and TRBJ1-1; D unresolved. The germline gives CDR1 KGHSH, CDR2 LQKENI. V was pared by 3 bases and J by 1 base, with 9 bases between. The CDR3 spans 14 residues. The CDR3 DNA follows: TGTGCCAGCTCACCGGAGGAGTCGAACACTGAAGCTTTCTTT. Translating gives CASSPEESNTEAFF. Full variable domain (outside the CDR3, taken from reference TRBV18 and TRBJ1-1): NAGVMQNPRHLVRRRGQEARLRCSPMKGHSHVYWYRQLPEEGLKFMVYLQKENIIDESGMPKERFSAEFPKEGPSILRIQQVVRGDSAAYFCASSPEESNTEAFFGQGTRLTVV.

The chain uses TRBV7-2 and TRBJ1-6, with 11 bases lining up with TRBD1. The CDR3 covers 16 residues. Germline V lookup: CDR1 SGHTA, CDR2 FQGNSA. V trimming: 3 bases; J trimming: 7 bases; junction bases outside the gene matches: 5. CDR3 sequence: CASSLWTGGENSPLHF. The CDR3 DNA reads TGTGCCAGCAGCTTGTGGACAGGGGGCGAGAATTCACCCCTCCACTTT.

CDR3 residues: CASSLGQGNQPQHF. The CDR3 region has the DNA TGTGCCAGCTCACTCGGACAGGGCAATCAGCCCCAGCATTTT. This chain links TRBV18 with TRBJ1-5, with 7 positions matching TRBD1. The ends lost 4 bases at V and 2 bases at J; junction bases unmatched: 2. CDR1 KGHSH and CDR2 LQKENI come from the germline V gene. The CDR3 spans 14 residues.

The chain recombines TRBV5-6 with TRBJ1-2; D ambiguous. V lost 0 bases and J 1 base, leaving 16 bases between the germline ends. CDR1 SGHDT and CDR2 YYEEEE come from the germline V gene. The CDR3 sequence is 17 residues long. This CDR3 reads CASSLEGYPALNYGYTF. The CDR3 bases are TGTGCCAGCAGCTTGGAGGGCTACCCGGCTCTTAACTATGGCTACACCTTC.

J is TRBJ2-3 and V is TRBV5-1, with no clear D. The CDR3 has 13 residues. Trimming left V 0 bases short and J 6 bases short, with 8 bases between. The germline gives CDR1 SGHRS, CDR2 YFSETQ. Here the CDR3 DNA reads TGCGCCAGCAGCTTGGCTTGGGTTGATACGCAGTATTTT. It is translated as CASSLAWVDTQYF.

This clone was picked up a small number of times. DNA of the CDR3: TGTGCCGGCTGGGCACAGGGGGTAGTCTACGAGCAGTACTTC. This encodes CAGWAQGVVYEQYF. The rearrangement joins TRBV19 to TRBJ2-7; 8 bases map to TRBD1. Germline CDR1 LNHDA, CDR2 SQIVND (reference sequence). The CDR3 length is 14 residues. V lost 11 bases to trimming and J lost 3 bases; unmatched junction nucleotides: 12.